Sequencing of this T cell receptor beta chain was carried out in a study of T cell responses to AZD1222 COVID-19 vaccine. Overall study: Second-dose schedules of about 4 or about 12 weeks were combined. Study conclusions and caveats: Vaccination with two AZD1222 doses was followed by a rise in Spike-specific TCR breadth and depth. Every sample of the repertoires postdated the peak T cell response. In a largely white British group with more females than males, clonal diversity was possibly underestimated.

The CDR3 is 18 amino acids. Looked up from germline, CDR1 is KGHDR and CDR2 is SFDVKD. Trimming cost V 1 base and J 3 bases; bases outside gene matches: 6. Assay used: immunoSEQ multiplex PCR; TCRdb lists only in-frame clones, some missing. This table holds 140,000 to 150,000 clones, approximately 90% found once. A remark on this clone: No antigen is known for it.

The receptor's source is an adult in good health. The J gene is TRBJ2-2, the V gene TRBV24-1; 11 bases line up with TRBD2. Sample: peripheral blood, taken on day 0 of AZD1222 vaccination. The CDR3, as DNA: TGTGCCACCAGTGATTTAGGAGGGACTAGCGGACACACCGGGGAGCTGTTTTTT. Translating gives CATSDLGGTSGHTGELFF.